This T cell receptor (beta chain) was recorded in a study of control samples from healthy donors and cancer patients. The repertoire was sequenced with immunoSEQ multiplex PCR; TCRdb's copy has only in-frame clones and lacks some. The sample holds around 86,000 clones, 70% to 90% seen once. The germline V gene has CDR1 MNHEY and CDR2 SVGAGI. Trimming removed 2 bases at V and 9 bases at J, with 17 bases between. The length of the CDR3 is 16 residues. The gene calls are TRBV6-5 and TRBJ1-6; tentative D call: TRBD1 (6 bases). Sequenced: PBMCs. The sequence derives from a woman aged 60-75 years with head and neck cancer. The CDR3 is CASSYRSDSKGSPLHF. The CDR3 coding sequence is TGTGCCAGCAGTTACAGATCGGACAGTAAGGGTTCACCCCTCCACTTT.